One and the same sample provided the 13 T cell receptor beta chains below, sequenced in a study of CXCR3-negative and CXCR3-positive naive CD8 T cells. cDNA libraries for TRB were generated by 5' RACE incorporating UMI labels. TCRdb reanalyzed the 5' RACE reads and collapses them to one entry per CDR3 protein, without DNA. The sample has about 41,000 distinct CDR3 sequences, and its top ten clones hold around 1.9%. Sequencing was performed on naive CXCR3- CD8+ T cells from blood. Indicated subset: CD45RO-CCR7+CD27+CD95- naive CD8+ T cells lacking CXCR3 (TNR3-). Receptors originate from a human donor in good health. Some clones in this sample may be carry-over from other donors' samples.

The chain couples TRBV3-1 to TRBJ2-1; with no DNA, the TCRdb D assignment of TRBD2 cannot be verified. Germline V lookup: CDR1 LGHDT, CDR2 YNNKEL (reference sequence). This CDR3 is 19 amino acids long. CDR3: CASSQVLGLAGRAYNEQFF.

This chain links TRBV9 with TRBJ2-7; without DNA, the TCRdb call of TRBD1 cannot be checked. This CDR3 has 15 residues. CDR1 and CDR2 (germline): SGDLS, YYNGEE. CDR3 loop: CASSARTGSSYEQYF.

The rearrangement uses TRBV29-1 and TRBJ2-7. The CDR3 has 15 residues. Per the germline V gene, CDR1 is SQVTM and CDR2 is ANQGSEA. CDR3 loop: CSVEIFGRSSYEQYF.

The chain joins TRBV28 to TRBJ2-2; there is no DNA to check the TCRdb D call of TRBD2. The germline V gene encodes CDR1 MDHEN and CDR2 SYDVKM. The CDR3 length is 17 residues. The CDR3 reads CASRWPPASGGPRELFF.

Here the CDR3 reads CASSYSSGPYNEQFF. V is TRBV6-5 and J is TRBJ2-1. Germline assignment: CDR1 MNHEY and CDR2 SVGAGI. CDR3 size: 15 residues.

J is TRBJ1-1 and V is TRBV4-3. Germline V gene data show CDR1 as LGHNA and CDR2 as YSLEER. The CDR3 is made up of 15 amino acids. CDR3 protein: CASSQSQQMNTEAFF.

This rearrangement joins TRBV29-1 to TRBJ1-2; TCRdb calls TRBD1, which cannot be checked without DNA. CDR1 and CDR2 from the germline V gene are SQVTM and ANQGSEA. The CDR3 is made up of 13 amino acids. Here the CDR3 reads CSVLLGGNYGYTF.

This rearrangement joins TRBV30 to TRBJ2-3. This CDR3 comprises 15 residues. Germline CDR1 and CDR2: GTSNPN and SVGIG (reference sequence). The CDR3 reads CAWSVAGISTDTQYF.

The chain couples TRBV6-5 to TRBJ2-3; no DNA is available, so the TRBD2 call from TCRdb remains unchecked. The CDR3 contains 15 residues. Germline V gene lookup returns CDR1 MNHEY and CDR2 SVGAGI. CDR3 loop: CASSPSGGDADTQYF.

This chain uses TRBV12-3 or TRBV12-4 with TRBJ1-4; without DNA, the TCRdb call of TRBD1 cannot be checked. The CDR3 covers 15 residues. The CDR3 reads CASSLRVLGPEKLFF.

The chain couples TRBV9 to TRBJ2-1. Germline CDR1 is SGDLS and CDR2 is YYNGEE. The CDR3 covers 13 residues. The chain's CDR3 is CASSGTIYNEQFF.

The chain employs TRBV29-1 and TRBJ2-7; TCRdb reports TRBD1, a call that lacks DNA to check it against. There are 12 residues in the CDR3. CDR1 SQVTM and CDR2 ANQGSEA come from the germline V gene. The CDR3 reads CSVIWGVDEQYF.

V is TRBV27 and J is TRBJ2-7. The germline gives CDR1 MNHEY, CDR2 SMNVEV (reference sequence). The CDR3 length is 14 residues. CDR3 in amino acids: CASSLVAGTYEQYF.